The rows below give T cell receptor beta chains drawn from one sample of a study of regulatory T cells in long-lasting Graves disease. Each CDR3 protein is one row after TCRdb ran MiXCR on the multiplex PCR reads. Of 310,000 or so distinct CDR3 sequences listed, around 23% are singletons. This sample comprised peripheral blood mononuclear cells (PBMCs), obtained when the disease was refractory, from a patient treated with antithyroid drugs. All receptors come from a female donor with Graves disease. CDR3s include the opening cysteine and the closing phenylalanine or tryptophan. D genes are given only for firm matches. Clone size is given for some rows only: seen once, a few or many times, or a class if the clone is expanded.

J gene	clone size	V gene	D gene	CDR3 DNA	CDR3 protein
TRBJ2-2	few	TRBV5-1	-	TGCGCCAGCAGCTTGGGCAGCGCCTCCACCGGGGAGCTGTTTTTT	CASSLGSASTGELFF
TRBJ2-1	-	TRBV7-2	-	TGTGCCAGCAGCGTCTCAGGGGTAGGGGATGAGCAGTTCTTC	CASSVSGVGDEQFF
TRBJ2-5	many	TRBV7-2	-	TGTGCCAGCAGCCGTATCCGACAAGAGACCCAGTACTTC	CASSRIRQETQYF
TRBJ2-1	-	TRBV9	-	TGTGCCAGCAGCGCATTGCAGGGGAATGAGCAGTTCTTC	CASSALQGNEQFF
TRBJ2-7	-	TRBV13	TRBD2	TGTGCCAGCAGCTTGGGACTAGGAGACTACGAGCAGTACTTC	CASSLGLGDYEQYF
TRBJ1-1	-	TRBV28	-	TGTGCCAGCAGTTTGGGGCCATATGAAGCTTTCTTT	CASSLGPYEAFF
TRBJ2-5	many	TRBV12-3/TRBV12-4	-	TGTGCCAGCACTAGCGACGAGACCCAGTACTTC	CASTSDETQYF
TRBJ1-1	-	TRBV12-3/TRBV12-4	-	TGTGCCAGCAGCCTCGGACAGCGTAATGAAGCTTTCTTT	CASSLGQRNEAFF
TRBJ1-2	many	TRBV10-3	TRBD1	TGTGCCATCAGTGGGACAGGGGGTAACTATGGCTACACCTTC	CAISGTGGNYGYTF
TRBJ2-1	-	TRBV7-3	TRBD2	TGTGCCAGCAGCTTAACACGCGGGAGCTACAATGAGCAGTTCTTC	CASSLTRGSYNEQFF
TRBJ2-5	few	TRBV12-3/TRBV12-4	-	TGTGCCAGCAGCCCTACAGGGAGTCCGCGGACCCAGTACTTC	CASSPTGSPRTQYF
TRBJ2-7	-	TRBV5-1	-	TGCGCCAGCAGCTTGGGGGCGCGGGACGCCTCCTACGAGCAGTACTTC	CASSLGARDASYEQYF
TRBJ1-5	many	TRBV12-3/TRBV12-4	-	TGTGCCAGCAGTTTAGTTACTCAGCCCCAGCATTTT	CASSLVTQPQHF
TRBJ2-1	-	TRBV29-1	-	TGCAGCGGTGATCTAAGTTTAGGTACGCCGGAGCAGTTCTTC	CSGDLSLGTPEQFF
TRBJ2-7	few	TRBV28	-	TGTGCCAGCAGTACGGCCGGGAGTCTCGGGGAGCAGTACTTC	CASSTAGSLGEQYF
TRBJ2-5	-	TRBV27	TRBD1	TGTGCCAGCCGTCCGACAGGGCGGTTTGAGACCCAGTACTTC	CASRPTGRFETQYF
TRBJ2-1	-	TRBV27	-	TGTGCCAGCAGTTTTGCAGGAGCTGAGCAGTTCTTC	CASSFAGAEQFF
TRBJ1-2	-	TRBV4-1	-	TGCGCCAGCAGCCAAAGGTTGCGACAACTCTATGGCTACACCTTC	CASSQRLRQLYGYTF